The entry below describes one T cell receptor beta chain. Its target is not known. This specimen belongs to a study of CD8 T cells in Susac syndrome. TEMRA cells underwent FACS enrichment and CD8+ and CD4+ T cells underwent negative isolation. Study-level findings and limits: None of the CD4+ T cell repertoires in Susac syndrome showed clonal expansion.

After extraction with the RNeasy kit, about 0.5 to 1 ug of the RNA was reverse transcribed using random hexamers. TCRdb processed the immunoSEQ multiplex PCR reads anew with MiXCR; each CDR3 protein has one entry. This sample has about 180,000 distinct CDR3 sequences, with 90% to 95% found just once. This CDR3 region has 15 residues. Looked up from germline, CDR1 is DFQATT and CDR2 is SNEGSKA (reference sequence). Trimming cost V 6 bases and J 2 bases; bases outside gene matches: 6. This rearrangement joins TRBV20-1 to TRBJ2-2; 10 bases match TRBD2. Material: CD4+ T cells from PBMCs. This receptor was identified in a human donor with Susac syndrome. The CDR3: CSASLAGSNTGELFF. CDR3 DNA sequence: TGCAGTGCGTCACTAGCGGGGTCCAACACCGGGGAGCTGTTTTTT.